This T cell receptor (beta chain) is drawn from a study of shared clonotypes between healthy human individuals. General study findings and limits: Shared clonotypes across all four donors exceeded non-shared ones in generation probability.

Worth noting for this clone: Its antigen is not known.

V lost 6 bases and J lost 4, with 15 bases in between. This CDR3 has 14 amino acids. CDR1 MGHDK and CDR2 SYGVNS come from the germline V gene. The protocol was immunoSEQ multiplex PCR, while the TCRdb copy is restricted to in-frame clones and leaves out a portion. The table records 330,000 or so clones, roughly 70% of them present only once. In the CD4+ fraction, cells were divided into CD45RA+ naive and CD45RA-negative memory subsets. This TCR was sampled from a man aged 30 to 45 in good health. The sequenced material came from memory CD4+ T cells sorted from blood. Subset noted: CD45RA-negative fraction. The chain couples TRBV25-1 to TRBJ1-2; D unresolved. Here the CDR3 reads CASRANGRSYGYTF. CDR3 DNA: TGTGCCAGCAGGGCCAACGGCAGGAGCTATGGCTACACCTTC.